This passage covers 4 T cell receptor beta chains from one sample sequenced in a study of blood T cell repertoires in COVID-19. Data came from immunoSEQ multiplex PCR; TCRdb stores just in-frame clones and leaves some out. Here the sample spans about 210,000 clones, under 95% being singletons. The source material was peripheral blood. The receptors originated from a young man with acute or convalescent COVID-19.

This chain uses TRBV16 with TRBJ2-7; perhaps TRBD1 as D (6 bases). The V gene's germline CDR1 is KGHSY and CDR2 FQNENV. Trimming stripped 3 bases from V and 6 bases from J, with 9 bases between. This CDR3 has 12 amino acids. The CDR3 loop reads CASSQGASEQYF. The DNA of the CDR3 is TGTGCCAGCAGCCAGGGGGCAAGCGAGCAGTACTTC.

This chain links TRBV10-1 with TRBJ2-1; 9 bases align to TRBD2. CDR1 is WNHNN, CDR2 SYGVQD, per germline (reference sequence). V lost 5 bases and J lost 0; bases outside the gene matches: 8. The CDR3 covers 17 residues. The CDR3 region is CASSRSGGPSSYNEQFF. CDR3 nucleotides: TGCGCCAGCAGTCGTAGCGGGGGCCCGAGCTCCTACAATGAGCAGTTCTTC.

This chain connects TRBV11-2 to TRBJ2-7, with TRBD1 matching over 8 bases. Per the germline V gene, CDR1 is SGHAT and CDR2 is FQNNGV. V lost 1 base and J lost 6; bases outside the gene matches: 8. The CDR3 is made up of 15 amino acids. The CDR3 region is CASSLVWSGGGEQYF. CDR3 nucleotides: TGTGCCAGCAGCTTAGTTTGGTCAGGGGGCGGCGAGCAGTACTTC.

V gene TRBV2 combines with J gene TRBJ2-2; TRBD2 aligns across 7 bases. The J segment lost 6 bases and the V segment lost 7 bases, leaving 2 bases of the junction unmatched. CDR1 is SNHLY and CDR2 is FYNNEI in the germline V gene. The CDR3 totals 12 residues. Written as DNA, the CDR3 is TGTGCCAGCACAACTAGCGCCGGGGAGCTGTTTTTT. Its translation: CASTTSAGELFF.